The clone carrying this T cell receptor beta chain was seen repeatedly, ten times or more. Primers used in a second PCR of about 6 to 11 cycles were a sample-barcoded 5' primer and a J-beta primer mix. Using its own MiXCR run on the 5' RACE reads, TCRdb lists one record per CDR3 protein. The sample includes around 990,000 distinct CDR3 sequences, around two fifths seen only once; the top ten take about an eighth. The data belong to a study of blood T cells in healthy people across ages. There were healthy Caucasian individuals from Russia, aged about 6 to 100, serving as donors. Trimming removed 1 base from V and 8 bases from J, with 14 bases in between. Germline-derived CDR1 and CDR2 are SQVTM and ANQGSEA. This CDR3 contains 13 residues.

This chain uses TRBV29-1 with TRBJ1-2; possible D gene TRBD1, 5 bases. This receptor was obtained from a man aged 18 to 29 in good health. The sample taken for sequencing was blood. Written as DNA, the CDR3 is TGCAGCGTTGAAGGACAGAACGAAGGGGGCTACACCTTC. Translation: CSVEGQNEGGYTF.